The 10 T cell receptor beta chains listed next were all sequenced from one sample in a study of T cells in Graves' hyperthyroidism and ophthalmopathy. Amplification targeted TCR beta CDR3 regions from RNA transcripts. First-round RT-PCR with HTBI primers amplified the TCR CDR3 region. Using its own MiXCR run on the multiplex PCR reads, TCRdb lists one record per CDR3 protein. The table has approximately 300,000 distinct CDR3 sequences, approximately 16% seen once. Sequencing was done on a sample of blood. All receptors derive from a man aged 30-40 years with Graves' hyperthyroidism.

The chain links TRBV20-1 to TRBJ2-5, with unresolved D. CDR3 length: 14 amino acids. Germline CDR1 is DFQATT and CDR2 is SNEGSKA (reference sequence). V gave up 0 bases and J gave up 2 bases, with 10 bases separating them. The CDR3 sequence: CSAREAEPQETQYF. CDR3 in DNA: TGCAGTGCTAGAGAGGCGGAGCCACAAGAGACCCAGTACTTC.

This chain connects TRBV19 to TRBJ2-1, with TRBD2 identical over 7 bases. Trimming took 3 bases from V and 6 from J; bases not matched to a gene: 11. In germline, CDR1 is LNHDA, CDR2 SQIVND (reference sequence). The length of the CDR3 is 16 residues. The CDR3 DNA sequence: TGTGCCAGTAGTATGGGCGGGGCGGGAGATCCCAATGAGCAGTTCTTC. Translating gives CASSMGGAGDPNEQFF.

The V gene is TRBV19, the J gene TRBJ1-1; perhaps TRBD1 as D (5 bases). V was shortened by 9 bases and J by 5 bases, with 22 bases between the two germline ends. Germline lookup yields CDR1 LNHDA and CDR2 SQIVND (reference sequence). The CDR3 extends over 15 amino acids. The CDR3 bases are TGTGCCAGCACCTACCGGTGGGGGGTGGCGACTGAAGCTTTCTTT. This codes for CASTYRWGVATEAFF.

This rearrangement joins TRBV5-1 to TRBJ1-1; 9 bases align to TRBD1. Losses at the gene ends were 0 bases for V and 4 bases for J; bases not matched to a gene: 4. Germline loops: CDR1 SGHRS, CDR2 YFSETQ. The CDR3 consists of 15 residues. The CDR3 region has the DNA TGCGCCAGCAGCTTGGCTGGGACAGGGCCCACTGAAGCTTTCTTT. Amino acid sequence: CASSLAGTGPTEAFF.

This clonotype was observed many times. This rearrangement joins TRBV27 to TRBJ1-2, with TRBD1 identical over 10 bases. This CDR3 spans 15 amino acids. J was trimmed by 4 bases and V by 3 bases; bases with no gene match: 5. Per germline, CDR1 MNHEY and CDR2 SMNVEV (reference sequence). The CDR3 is CASSLDRGFGYGYTF. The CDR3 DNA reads TGTGCCAGCAGTTTGGACAGGGGGTTTGGCTATGGCTACACCTTC.

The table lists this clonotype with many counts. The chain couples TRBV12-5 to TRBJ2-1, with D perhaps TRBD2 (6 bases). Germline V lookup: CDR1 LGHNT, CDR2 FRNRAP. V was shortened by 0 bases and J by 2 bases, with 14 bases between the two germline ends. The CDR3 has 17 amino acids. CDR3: CASGLVLGEVAYNEQFF. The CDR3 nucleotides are TGTGCTAGTGGTTTGGTACTTGGGGAGGTGGCCTACAATGAGCAGTTCTTC.

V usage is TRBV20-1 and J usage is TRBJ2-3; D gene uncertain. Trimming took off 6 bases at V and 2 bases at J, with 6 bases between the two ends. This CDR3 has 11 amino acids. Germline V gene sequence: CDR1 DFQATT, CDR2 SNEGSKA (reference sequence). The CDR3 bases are TGCAGTGCCGCTTCCACAGATACGCAGTATTTT. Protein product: CSAASTDTQYF.

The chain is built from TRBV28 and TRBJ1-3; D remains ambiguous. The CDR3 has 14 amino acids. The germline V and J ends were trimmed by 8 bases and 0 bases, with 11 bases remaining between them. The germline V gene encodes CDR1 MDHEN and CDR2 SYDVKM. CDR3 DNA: TGTGCCAGCGGTCTGGTTAGCTCTGGAAACACCATATATTTT. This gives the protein CASGLVSSGNTIYF.

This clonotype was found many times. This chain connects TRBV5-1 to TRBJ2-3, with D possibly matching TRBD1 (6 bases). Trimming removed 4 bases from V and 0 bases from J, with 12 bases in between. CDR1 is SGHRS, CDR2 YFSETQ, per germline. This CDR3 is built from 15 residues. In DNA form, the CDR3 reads TGCGCCAGCAGCCCGGGACAACTTAGCACAGATACGCAGTATTTT. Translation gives CASSPGQLSTDTQYF. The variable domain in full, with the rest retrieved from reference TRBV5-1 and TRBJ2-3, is KAGVTQTPRYLIKTRGQQVTLSCSPISGHRSVSWYQQTPGQGLQFLFEYFSETQRNKGNFPGRFSGRQFSNSRSEMNVSTLELGDSALYLCASSPGQLSTDTQYFGPGTRLTVL.

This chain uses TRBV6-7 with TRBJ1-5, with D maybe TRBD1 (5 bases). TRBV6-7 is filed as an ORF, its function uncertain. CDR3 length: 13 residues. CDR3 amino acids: CAASGTMDQPQHF. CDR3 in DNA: TGTGCGGCGTCGGGGACTATGGATCAGCCCCAGCATTTT.